The 22 T cell receptor beta chains reported below all come from one sample, sequenced in a study of T cells expressing NK-cell markers (dated by TCRdb to between 2020 and 2021). Receptors were amplified or captured by 5' RACE. Sequencing was carried out with an Illumina HiSeq 2000. TCRdb reprocessed the reads, reporting each CDR3 protein sequence once and no DNA. This specimen's table enumerates some 500,000 distinct CDR3 sequences. More than 1.4% of the sample comes from the top ten. The source material was blood T cells: a sorted CD56 or NKG2C T cell subset, CD4+ or CD8+ T cells, or bulk PBMC T cells (not recorded which). The receptors derive from a woman in her fifties or sixties in good health. Donor details come from another sample of the same person, matched by shared clones.

This chain links TRBV4-1 with TRBJ2-1; TCRdb reports TRBD1, a call that lacks DNA to check it against. Per the germline V gene, CDR1 is MGHRA and CDR2 is YSYEKL. The CDR3 consists of 14 residues. Here the CDR3 reads CASSHPDRYNEQFF.

J is TRBJ2-5 and V is TRBV7-9; the TRBD2 assignment by TCRdb is unverifiable without DNA. The CDR3 totals 16 residues. Germline lookup yields CDR1 SEHNR and CDR2 FQNEAQ (reference sequence). This CDR3 is CASSPGTSGNQETQYF.

The rearrangement uses TRBV5-1 and TRBJ1-2; TCRdb's D gene call, TRBD1, goes unchecked for lack of DNA. The germline V gene has CDR1 SGHRS and CDR2 YFSETQ. The length of the CDR3 is 14 residues. The CDR3: CASRVDRALYGYTF.

This chain links TRBV5-1 with TRBJ2-7; TCRdb names TRBD2, which stays unverified in the absence of DNA. Germline V CDR1 and CDR2: SGHRS, YFSETQ. This CDR3 is built from 14 residues. CDR3: CASSFGMRGYEQYF.

The rearrangement joins TRBV6-6 to TRBJ1-2; TCRdb gives TRBD1 as the D gene, but with no DNA this cannot be confirmed. Germline CDR1 is MNHNY and CDR2 is SVGAGI (reference sequence). The CDR3 contains 15 residues. The CDR3 loop reads CASRGPTGGDYGYTF.

The chain has TRBV25-1 and TRBJ1-1; TCRdb selects TRBD1, and the lack of DNA leaves this call unchecked. This CDR3 spans 12 amino acids. Germline V gene lookup returns CDR1 MGHDK and CDR2 SYGVNS. Here the CDR3 reads CASSDQTGKAFF. The full variable domain, in which reference TRBV25-1 and TRBJ1-1 provide the parts outside the CDR3, is EADIYQTPRYLVIGTGKKITLECSQTMGHDKMYWYQQDPGMELHLIHYSYGVNSTEKGDLSSESTVSRIRTEHFPLTLESARPSHTSQYLCASSDQTGKAFFGQGTRLTVV.

J is TRBJ2-4 and V is TRBV20-1; TCRdb designates TRBD1, a call that cannot be tested without DNA. The germline CDR1 and CDR2 sequences are DFQATT and SNEGSKA (reference sequence). This CDR3 is 13 amino acids long. The CDR3: CSAPGQTKNIQYF.

This chain links TRBV24-1 with TRBJ2-2; the TCRdb D gene call, TRBD1, has no DNA to confirm it. The CDR3 extends over 14 amino acids. Germline loops: CDR1 KGHDR, CDR2 SFDVKD. CDR3: CATKPGSWTGELFF.

The chain has TRBV7-9 and TRBJ2-3; TCRdb names TRBD1, which stays unverified in the absence of DNA. From germline, CDR1 is SEHNR and CDR2 FQNEAQ (reference sequence). The CDR3 contains 13 residues. The CDR3 protein is CASSPVPTDTQYF.

The V call is TRBV3-1, the J call TRBJ2-6. The CDR3 is 15 amino acids. Per germline, CDR1 LGHDT and CDR2 YNNKEL (reference sequence). The CDR3 is CASSRTFSGANVLTF.

The V gene is TRBV4-1, the J gene TRBJ2-5. CDR1 is MGHRA and CDR2 is YSYEKL in the germline V gene. This CDR3 comprises 15 residues. The CDR3 protein is CASSERRQYLETQYF.

The chain couples TRBV7-2 to TRBJ2-1; TCRdb's D gene call, TRBD2, goes unchecked for lack of DNA. This CDR3 region has 15 residues. In germline, CDR1 is SGHTA, CDR2 FQGNSA. The CDR3 here is CASSLAGLAFDEQFF. Combining the CDR3 with reference TRBV7-2 and TRBJ2-1 gives the whole variable domain GAGVSQSPSNKVTEKGKDVELRCDPISGHTALYWYRQSLGQGLEFLIYFQGNSAPDKSGLPSDRFSAERTGGSVSTLTIQRTQQEDSAVYLCASSLAGLAFDEQFFGPGTRLTVL.

The chain combines TRBV10-3 with TRBJ2-5; TCRdb's assignment of TRBD2 cannot be checked, as there is no DNA. The CDR3 is 18 amino acids. Germline V gives CDR1 ENHRY, CDR2 SYGVKD. The CDR3 loop is CAISEGTSGIVRQETQYF.

This sequence joins TRBV13 and TRBJ1-1; as DNA is missing, the TRBD1 call by TCRdb cannot be tested. Germline V gene data show CDR1 as PRHDT and CDR2 as FYEKMQ (reference sequence). This CDR3 comprises 16 residues. This CDR3 is CASSTKTGMVGTEAFF.

V gene TRBV5-6 combines with J gene TRBJ2-3; with no DNA, the TCRdb D assignment of TRBD2 cannot be verified. In germline, CDR1 is SGHDT, CDR2 YYEEEE. The CDR3 is 15 residues long. This CDR3 is CASSLEVADTDTQYF.

The chain links TRBV4-1 to TRBJ1-4; TCRdb proposes TRBD1, but this gene call is untestable without DNA. Germline loops: CDR1 MGHRA, CDR2 YSYEKL. This CDR3 is 17 amino acids long. The CDR3 sequence: CASSQGRGMETNEKLFF.

This chain uses TRBV29-1 with TRBJ1-3; TCRdb's D gene call, TRBD1, goes unchecked for lack of DNA. The germline V gene encodes CDR1 SQVTM and CDR2 ANQGSEA. This CDR3 contains 13 residues. CDR3 loop: CSVGDTPGNTIYF.

The rearrangement joins TRBV5-6 to TRBJ2-7. The CDR3 contains 15 residues. Looked up from germline, CDR1 is SGHDT and CDR2 is YYEEEE. The CDR3 region is CASSFRVLGRYEQYF. Using reference TRBV5-6 and TRBJ2-7 for the parts outside the CDR3, the full variable domain is DAGVTQSPTHLIKTRGQQVTLRCSPKSGHDTVSWYQQALGQGPQFIFQYYEEEERQRGNFPDRFSGHQFPNYSSELNVNALLLGDSALYLCASSFRVLGRYEQYFGPGTRLTVT.

The chain combines TRBV7-9 with TRBJ1-1; TCRdb's D gene call, TRBD1, goes unchecked for lack of DNA. The CDR3 totals 13 residues. Germline CDR1 and CDR2: SEHNR and FQNEAQ (reference sequence). CDR3 amino acids: CASSLRQGGGAFF.

The chain combines TRBV5-1 with TRBJ2-5; TCRdb calls TRBD2, which cannot be checked without DNA. Looked up from germline, CDR1 is SGHRS and CDR2 is YFSETQ. The CDR3 extends over 17 amino acids. The CDR3 loop reads CASSLGGLAGARETQYF. Drawing the rest from reference TRBV5-1 and TRBJ2-5, the complete variable domain is KAGVTQTPRYLIKTRGQQVTLSCSPISGHRSVSWYQQTPGQGLQFLFEYFSETQRNKGNFPGRFSGRQFSNSRSEMNVSTLELGDSALYLCASSLGGLAGARETQYFGPGTRLLVL.

The J gene is TRBJ2-2, the V gene TRBV10-3. The CDR3 sequence is 13 residues long. The V gene's germline CDR1 is ENHRY and CDR2 SYGVKD. The CDR3 reads CAISESISGELFF.

The CDR3 sequence is CASSETSSGETQYF. This rearrangement joins TRBV12-3 or TRBV12-4 to TRBJ2-5; the D gene TCRdb calls, TRBD2, cannot be checked with no DNA. The CDR3 is made up of 14 amino acids.